The source of this T cell receptor (beta chain) is a study of blood T cell repertoires in COVID-19. One Seattle source followed patients from active infection through their disease course. Regarding this clone: A read error may produce the germline difference seen at one junction end.

The CDR3 is made up of 14 amino acids. Germline V CDR1 and CDR2: MNHNS, SASEGT. Profiling relied on immunoSEQ multiplex PCR, and the TCRdb table lists in-frame clones only, not all of them. The table has roughly 220,000 clones, around 83% seen once. Material: peripheral blood. This sequence joins TRBV6-1 and TRBJ1-1; maybe TRBD1 (5 bases). The receptor was isolated from a woman between 50 and 59 years old with COVID-19, enrolled during active disease. The CDR3 sequence: CASTEPPTATEAFF. CDR3 DNA sequence: TGTGCCAGCACTGAACCCCCGACAGCGACTGAAGCTTTCTTT.